One sample yielded the 28 T cell receptor beta chains listed below, sequenced in a study of T cells in Graves' hyperthyroidism and ophthalmopathy. The investigators amplified TCR beta CDR3 regions from RNA transcripts. A set of HTBI primers served as the primers for a first-round RT-PCR of the TCR CDR3. TCRdb itself ran the multiplex PCR reads through MiXCR, one entry per CDR3 protein. The table includes more than 500,000 distinct CDR3 sequences, 13% to 15% detected once. Source material: blood. The receptor source for this set is a woman aged 40 to 55 with Graves' hyperthyroidism.

This clonotype was found many times. V is TRBV7-8 and J is TRBJ2-2; D not certain. This CDR3 spans 13 amino acids. Per germline, CDR1 SGHVS and CDR2 FQNEAQ. V was shortened by 2 bases and J by 6 bases, with 7 bases between the two germline ends. For the CDR3, the DNA is TGTGCCAGCAGCTTAAGGGTAGCCGGGGAGCTGTTTTTT. It codes for CASSLRVAGELFF.

The genes are TRBV7-9 and TRBJ2-7, with unresolved D. This CDR3 contains 13 residues. Trimming shortened V by 5 bases and J by 4 bases, and 12 bases separated the two germline ends. The germline V gene encodes CDR1 SEHNR and CDR2 FQNEAQ (reference sequence). This chain's CDR3 is CASSARMGYEQYF. The CDR3 coding sequence is TGTGCCAGCAGCGCCAGGATGGGATACGAGCAGTACTTC.

The rearrangement links TRBV7-2 to TRBJ1-1; no clear D. The CDR3 length is 16 residues. The germline V gene encodes CDR1 SGHTA and CDR2 FQGNSA. Trimming removed 4 bases from V and 0 bases from J, with 15 bases in between. Written as DNA, the CDR3 is TGTGCCAGCAGCTCGGGCTACAGTACAATGAACACTGAAGCTTTCTTT. Translated: CASSSGYSTMNTEAFF.

This clonotype has at least ten counts. The chain joins TRBV5-6 to TRBJ1-6, with 12 positions matching TRBD1. The germline CDR1 and CDR2 sequences are SGHDT and YYEEEE. The ends lost 3 bases at V and 9 bases at J; junction bases unmatched: 13. The CDR3 is 18 amino acids. This CDR3 is CASSSDRDRGRNFSPLHF. In DNA form, the CDR3 reads TGTGCCAGCAGCTCAGACCGGGACAGGGGGCGTAACTTTTCACCCCTCCACTTT.

This clonotype was observed at least ten times. This CDR3 reads CSARDPGTSNVETQYF. CDR3 coding DNA: TGCAGTGCTAGGGACCCCGGGACTAGCAACGTCGAGACCCAGTACTTC. V usage is TRBV20-1 and J usage is TRBJ2-5; 9 bases map to TRBD2. The CDR3 has 16 amino acids. Germline trimming cut 3 bases from V and 5 bases from J; bases unmatched to any gene: 13. Germline CDR1 DFQATT, CDR2 SNEGSKA (reference sequence).

A note on this clonotype: The junction departs from germline at one end; a sequencing error may be responsible. The CDR3 DNA reads as TGTGCTAGCAGCCCCGGGACTAGTGCCACGAATGAGCAGTTCTTC. This codes for CASSPGTSATNEQFF. The genes are TRBV7-7 and TRBJ2-1; 8 bases are shared with TRBD2. Germline V gives CDR1 SSHAT, CDR2 FNYEAQ (reference sequence). The CDR3 length is 15 residues.

Details on this clonotype: A much more abundant neighbour one base away suggests this may be a read error. V gene TRBV12-3 or TRBV12-4 combines with J gene TRBJ1-4; a possible D gene is TRBD1 (5 bases). The length of the CDR3 is 13 residues. The CDR3 DNA reads as TGTGCCAGCAGTTTGGGGGAGGGCGGAAAACTGCTTTTT. Amino acids: CASSLGEGGKLLF.

This clonotype was seen repeatedly, ten times or more. V and J are TRBV28 and TRBJ2-2; D is uncertain. The CDR3 is 15 residues long. Germline assignment: CDR1 MDHEN and CDR2 SYDVKM. Trimming removed 2 bases from V and 0 bases from J, with 7 bases in between. CDR3 DNA sequence: TGTGCCAGCAGTTTACTGGTCGCGAACACCGGGGAGCTGTTTTTT. It specifies CASSLLVANTGELFF.

This clonotype was counted at least ten times. The chain is built from TRBV30 and TRBJ2-2; 7 bases line up with TRBD2. Germline CDR1 is GTSNPN and CDR2 is SVGIG (reference sequence). The V gene end was trimmed by 0 bases and the J gene end by 0 bases; junction bases not matched to a gene: 1. This CDR3 has 15 residues. The CDR3: CAWSVSGTNTGELFF. The CDR3 nucleotides read TGTGCCTGGAGTGTGAGCGGGACGAACACCGGGGAGCTGTTTTTT.

This chain connects TRBV20-1 to TRBJ1-1; D gene unclear. The CDR3 sequence is 11 residues long. Per the germline V gene, CDR1 is DFQATT and CDR2 is SNEGSKA (reference sequence). V lost 5 bases and J 7 bases, leaving 11 bases between the germline ends. The CDR3, as DNA: TGCAGTGCTTGGAACGGCATTGAAGCTTTCTTT. It specifies CSAWNGIEAFF.

This clonotype was detected a few times. V is TRBV10-3 and J is TRBJ1-1, with TRBD1 matching 9 bases. The CDR3 totals 13 residues. The ends lost 11 bases at V and 3 bases at J; junction bases unmatched: 7. The germline V gene encodes CDR1 ENHRY and CDR2 SYGVKD. The CDR3 loop is CAVQRQGDTEAFF. CDR3 nucleotide sequence: TGTGCCGTTCAGAGACAGGGGGACACTGAAGCTTTCTTT.

This clonotype was seen at least ten times. The chain carries TRBV6-6 and TRBJ2-3; D gene unclear. The CDR3 contains 13 residues. The germline gives CDR1 MNHNY, CDR2 SVGAGI (reference sequence). Between the trimmed V and J ends, which lost 2 bases and 4 bases, there was a span of 7 bases. The CDR3 spells CASSYIAADTQYF. The CDR3 DNA sequence: TGTGCCAGCAGTTACATCGCGGCAGATACGCAGTATTTT.

This clonotype was found many times. V is TRBV5-1 and J is TRBJ2-5, with 9 bases lining up with TRBD2. This CDR3 has 16 amino acids. Trimming at V came to 4 bases and at J to 1 base, leaving 8 bases not matched to a gene. Per germline, CDR1 SGHRS and CDR2 YFSETQ. Written as DNA, the CDR3 is TGCGCCAGCAGCCCCCTTCCAGCGGGAGGCCAAGAGACCCAGTACTTC. Translated: CASSPLPAGGQETQYF.

The V gene is TRBV7-9, the J gene TRBJ2-3; D is undetermined. V lost 7 bases and J 2 bases, leaving 10 bases between the germline ends. The CDR3 runs to 13 residues. Per the germline V gene, CDR1 is SEHNR and CDR2 is FQNEAQ (reference sequence). The chain's CDR3 is CASNGRNTDTQYF. The CDR3 DNA reads TGTGCCAGCAATGGACGGAACACAGATACGCAGTATTTT.

This chain joins TRBV7-9 and TRBJ1-2, with a weak D call TRBD1 (6 bases). Trimming cost V 8 bases and J 6 bases, with 19 bases left between them. CDR3 size: 14 residues. From germline, CDR1 is SEHNR and CDR2 FQNEAQ (reference sequence). CDR3 nucleotides: TGTGCCAGCTCCCTCCAGGGGCTTGGGGATGGCTACACCTTC. Amino acids: CASSLQGLGDGYTF.

This clonotype has only a few counts. The J gene is TRBJ1-1, the V gene TRBV6-9, with a tentative D call TRBD1 (6 bases). V dropped 3 bases and J dropped 3 bases, with 14 bases sitting between them. The CDR3 sequence is 15 residues long. Germline V CDR1 and CDR2: MNHGY, SVAAGI. The CDR3 region is CASSYSYSGDTEAFF. The CDR3 DNA follows: TGTGCCAGCAGTTACAGTTATTCAGGGGACACTGAAGCTTTCTTT.

In its sample, this clonotype was seen many times. The CDR3 loop reads CASTSPGGRYEQYF. The CDR3 coding sequence is TGTGCCAGCACCTCCCCCGGGGGGCGGTACGAGCAGTACTTC. This chain uses TRBV28 with TRBJ2-7, with a tentative D call TRBD2 (7 bases). V shed 7 bases and J shed 4 bases, with 17 bases lying between them. The CDR3 runs to 14 residues. Germline CDR1 is MDHEN and CDR2 is SYDVKM. The full variable domain, its missing parts supplied by reference TRBV28 and TRBJ2-7, is DVKVTQSSRYLVKRTGEKVFLECVQDMDHENMFWYRQDPGLGLRLIYFSYDVKMKEKGDIPEGYSVSREKKERFSLILESASTNQTSMYLCASTSPGGRYEQYFGPGTRLTVT.

At least ten counts were recorded for this clonotype. The chain links TRBV4-1 to TRBJ2-7, with a possible D match to TRBD2 (5 bases). With 1 base removed from V and 7 bases from J, the gap between germline ends came to 17 bases. The CDR3 has 15 residues. Germline CDR1 is MGHRA and CDR2 is YSYEKL. Written as DNA, the CDR3 is TGCGCCAGCAGCCAAGTCTTGGGCAGAAGAGGGGAGCAGTACTTC. It encodes CASSQVLGRRGEQYF.

The J gene is TRBJ2-7, the V gene TRBV19, with a possible D match to TRBD2 (6 bases). V shed 8 bases and J shed 7 bases, with 21 bases lying between them. This CDR3 spans 14 amino acids. Germline V gene sequence: CDR1 LNHDA, CDR2 SQIVND (reference sequence). The CDR3 coding sequence is TGTGCCAGTGGGAACGGAGGGGCCCGAGGGGAGCAGTACTTC. It is translated as CASGNGGARGEQYF.

This sequence joins TRBV12-5 and TRBJ1-5, with 9 bases identical to TRBD1. The J segment lost 2 bases and the V segment lost 4 bases, leaving 9 bases of the junction unmatched. CDR3 length: 17 residues. Germline V lookup: CDR1 LGHNT, CDR2 FRNRAP. The CDR3 reads CASGSLTGGFGNQPQHF. The CDR3 coding sequence is TGTGCTAGTGGTTCGTTGACAGGGGGATTTGGCAATCAGCCCCAGCATTTT.

This clonotype was counted between two and nine times. At one end, the junction sequence differs from germline, possibly due to a read error. The rearrangement joins TRBV29-1 to TRBJ2-7; D may correspond to TRBD1 or TRBD2 (5 bases each). Germline-derived CDR1 and CDR2 are SQVTM and ANQGSEA. The CDR3 is made up of 13 amino acids. The CDR3 coding sequence is TGCGGCGTTGGGGGATACGGATCCTACGAGCAGTACTTC. Protein product: CGVGGYGSYEQYF.

The chain uses TRBV4-1 and TRBJ2-5; the match to TRBD2 covers 7 bases. Germline CDR1 MGHRA, CDR2 YSYEKL. The V gene end was trimmed by 1 base and the J gene end by 0 bases; junction bases not matched to a gene: 2. The CDR3 is 15 amino acids. CDR3 sequence (DNA): TGCGCCAGCAGCCAAGGGCTAGCGGACCAAGAGACCCAGTACTTC. It yields the protein CASSQGLADQETQYF.

This clonotype was seen repeatedly, ten times or more. This chain links TRBV2 with TRBJ1-4; D is uncertain. The CDR3 is 13 residues long. V dropped 2 bases and J dropped 5 bases, with 6 bases sitting between them. Germline V gene lookup returns CDR1 SNHLY and CDR2 FYNNEI. CDR3: CASSETGNEKLFF. CDR3 bases: TGTGCCAGCAGTGAAACGGGGAATGAAAAACTGTTTTTT.

This sequence joins TRBV5-4 and TRBJ2-1; TRBD1 matches at 10 bases. The CDR3 spans 16 residues. Trimming cost V 4 bases and J 4 bases; bases outside gene matches: 8. Germline CDR1 and CDR2: SGHNT and YYREEE (reference sequence). CDR3 in amino acids: CASSPPPGQGYNEQFF. Written as DNA, the CDR3 is TGTGCCAGCAGCCCGCCTCCGGGACAGGGGTACAATGAGCAGTTCTTC.

The J gene is TRBJ2-7, the V gene TRBV5-1; 8 bases are a match to TRBD1. CDR3 length equals 14 residues. Germline V lookup: CDR1 SGHRS, CDR2 YFSETQ. V was pared by 4 bases and J by 6 bases, with 9 bases of the junction left unmatched. The CDR3 DNA reads TGCGCCAGCAGCCAGCCCGGACAGGGTGGCGAGCAGTACTTC. Its protein is CASSQPGQGGEQYF.

This clonotype was found many times. This chain uses TRBV20-1 with TRBJ1-1; TRBD1 aligns across 7 bases. CDR3 size: 14 residues. The V gene's germline CDR1 is DFQATT and CDR2 SNEGSKA (reference sequence). Unmatched junction bases numbered 12, after V lost 3 bases and J lost 8 bases. In nucleotides, the CDR3 is TGCAGTGCTAGTGAGGGGGCAAGAACACTCGAAGCTTTCTTT. Its protein is CSASEGARTLEAFF.

This clonotype showed up many times. This CDR3 reads CASSQDLANTEAFF. The CDR3 DNA sequence: TGTGCCAGCAGCCAAGATCTTGCGAACACTGAAGCTTTCTTT. The V call is TRBV3-1, the J call TRBJ1-1, with D unresolved. The CDR3 loop spans 14 amino acids. V lost 0 bases and J lost 1, with 6 bases in between. Germline loops: CDR1 LGHDT, CDR2 YNNKEL (reference sequence).

This clonotype has at least ten counts. The chain has TRBV20-1 and TRBJ2-3, with 9 positions matching TRBD2. Germline CDR1 and CDR2: DFQATT and SNEGSKA (reference sequence). This CDR3 comprises 14 residues. V was clipped by 6 bases and J by 6 bases; unmatched bases: 10. The CDR3: CSARSGSGLDTQYF. Written as DNA, the CDR3 is TGCAGTGCCCGTAGCGGGAGCGGATTGGATACGCAGTATTTT.